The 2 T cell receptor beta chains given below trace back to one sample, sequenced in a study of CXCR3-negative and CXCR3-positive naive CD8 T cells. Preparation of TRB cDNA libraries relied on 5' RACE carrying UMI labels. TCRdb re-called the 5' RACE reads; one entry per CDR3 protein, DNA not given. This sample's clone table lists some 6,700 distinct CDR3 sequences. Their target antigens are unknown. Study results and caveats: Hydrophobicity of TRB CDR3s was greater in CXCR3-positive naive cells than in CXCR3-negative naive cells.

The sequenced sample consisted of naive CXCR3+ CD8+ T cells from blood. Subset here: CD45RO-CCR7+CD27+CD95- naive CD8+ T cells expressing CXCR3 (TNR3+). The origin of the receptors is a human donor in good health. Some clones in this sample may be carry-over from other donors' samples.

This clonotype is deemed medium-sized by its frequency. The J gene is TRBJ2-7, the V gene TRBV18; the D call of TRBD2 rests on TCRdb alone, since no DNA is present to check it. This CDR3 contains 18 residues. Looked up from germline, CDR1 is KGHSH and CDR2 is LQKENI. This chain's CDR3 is CASSPERTGLAGAYEQYF.

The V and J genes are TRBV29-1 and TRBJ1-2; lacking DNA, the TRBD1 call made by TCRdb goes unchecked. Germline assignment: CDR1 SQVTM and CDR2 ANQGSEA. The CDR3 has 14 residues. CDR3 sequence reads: CSVPRFPGLGGYTF.